This T cell receptor (beta chain) was identified during a study of T cells in lung cancer brain metastases. Germline CDR1 is SGHRS and CDR2 is YFSETQ. The CDR3 runs to 13 residues. Trimming removed 0 bases at V and 9 bases at J, with 10 bases between. Study outcomes and limitations: FFPE DNA fragmentation may have prevented retrieving the complete T cell repertoire.

In the case of this clone: Antigen unknown. Other nucleotide sequences from this sample produce the same CDR3.

Sequencing was performed with immunoSEQ multiplex PCR; in TCRdb, only in-frame clones are kept and a portion is missing. The sample consists of roughly 430 clones, 90% of them appearing once. The chain employs TRBV5-1 and TRBJ1-5, with D possibly matching TRBD1 (6 bases). Sequencing was carried out using tumor tissue from a brain metastasis. The TCR comes from a man aged 65-85 years with non-small cell lung cancer that had spread to the brain. The CDR3 DNA sequence: TGCGCCAGCAGCTTGGAGGGGGATCGGCCCCAGCATTTT. This translates into CASSLEGDRPQHF.